The 15 T cell receptor beta chains presented below share a single source sample, sequenced in a study of shared clonotypes between healthy human individuals. Assay: immunoSEQ multiplex PCR; the TCRdb copy retains only in-frame clones and omits some. The sample holds approximately 340,000 clones, around 72% seen once. Material for sequencing was memory CD4+ T cells sorted from blood. Noted subset: CD45RA-negative fraction. The source is a young man in good health.

V gene TRBV27 combines with J gene TRBJ1-5, with 9 bases that match TRBD1. This CDR3 has 12 residues. Germline loops: CDR1 MNHEY, CDR2 SMNVEV (reference sequence). J lost 9 bases, V lost 9 bases, and 6 bases had no gene match. The CDR3 DNA reads as TGTGCCAGTAAGACAGGGGGGATGCCCCAGCATTTT. Protein: CASKTGGMPQHF.

The gene calls are TRBV5-6 and TRBJ2-1; D might be TRBD2 (7 bases). V was trimmed by 4 bases and J by 9 bases, leaving 14 bases between them. The CDR3 is made up of 13 amino acids. Germline V CDR1 and CDR2: SGHDT, YYEEEE. CDR3 region: CASSPRGRGEQFF. In nucleotides, the CDR3 is TGTGCCAGCAGCCCGCGGGGGCGGGGTGAGCAGTTCTTC.

This chain uses TRBV5-8 with TRBJ2-1; D not certain. The CDR3 has 13 residues. The germline V and J ends were trimmed by 5 bases and 6 bases, with 12 bases remaining between them. CDR1 and CDR2 (germline): SGHTS, YDEGEE. The CDR3 nucleotides are TGTGCCAGCAGGGTAATTGGCGCCAATGAGCAGTTCTTC. It specifies CASRVIGANEQFF. The entire variable domain, with the rest obtained from reference TRBV5-8 and TRBJ2-1, is as follows: EAGVTQSPTHLIKTRGQQATLRCSPISGHTSVYWYQQALGLGLQFLLWYDEGEERNRGNFPPRFSGRQFPNYSSELNVNALELEDSALYLCASRVIGANEQFFGPGTRLTVL.

CDR3 in amino acids: CASSLERRAVDTQYF. The DNA of the CDR3 is TGCGCCAGCAGCTTGGAGCGCAGGGCAGTAGATACGCAGTATTTT. V and J are TRBV5-1 and TRBJ2-3, with a possible D match to TRBD1 (5 bases). CDR1 is SGHRS and CDR2 is YFSETQ in the germline V gene. V was shortened by 0 bases and J by 5 bases, with 13 bases between the two germline ends. This CDR3 has 15 residues.

The gene calls are TRBV29-1 and TRBJ1-1, with D uncertain. CDR1 is SQVTM, CDR2 ANQGSEA, per germline. The CDR3 extends over 12 amino acids. Deletions cut 4 bases from V and 6 bases from J, with 12 bases between. The CDR3 spells CSVVGSGAEAFF. DNA of the CDR3: TGCAGCGTTGTAGGCTCCGGGGCTGAAGCTTTCTTT. The full variable domain, in which reference TRBV29-1 and TRBJ1-1 provide the parts outside the CDR3, is SAVISQKPSRDICQRGTSLTIQCQVDSQVTMMFWYRQQPGQSLTLIATANQGSEATYESGFVIDKFPISRPNLTFSTLTVSNMSPEDSSIYLCSVVGSGAEAFFGQGTRLTVV.

V and J are TRBV4-1 and TRBJ1-5; D call uncertain. Trimming shortened V by 0 bases and J by 0 bases, and 6 bases separated the two germline ends. Per germline, CDR1 MGHRA and CDR2 YSYEKL. The CDR3 is 15 residues long. CDR3 in amino acids: CASSQDPNSNQPQHF. CDR3 nucleotides: TGCGCCAGCAGCCAAGATCCGAATAGCAATCAGCCCCAGCATTTT.

V gene TRBV11-2 combines with J gene TRBJ2-5, with a weak D call TRBD2 (6 bases). This CDR3 is built from 13 residues. Germline V gene lookup returns CDR1 SGHAT and CDR2 FQNNGV. V dropped 6 bases and J dropped 1 base, with 9 bases sitting between them. CDR3 residues: CASSTSFQETQYF. The CDR3, as DNA: TGTGCCAGCAGTACTAGCTTCCAAGAGACCCAGTACTTC.

This clone was counted only a few times. V is TRBV6-1 and J is TRBJ2-7, with D unresolved. The germline V gene has CDR1 MNHNS and CDR2 SASEGT. V dropped 2 bases and J dropped 7 bases, with 12 bases sitting between them. CDR3 length: 13 amino acids. The CDR3 is CASSEIPTQEQYF. The DNA for the CDR3 is TGTGCCAGCAGTGAAATCCCCACCCAGGAGCAGTACTTC.

CDR3 in amino acids: CASSFTGVGQPQHF. CDR3 in DNA: TGTGCCAGCAGCTTCACAGGGGTAGGGCAGCCCCAGCATTTT. The chain carries TRBV7-2 and TRBJ1-5; TRBD1 aligns across 7 bases. The CDR3 is 14 residues long. CDR1 is SGHTA, CDR2 FQGNSA, per germline. The junction had 6 bases not matched to a gene; V was cut back by 3 bases and J by 7 bases.

Here the CDR3 reads CASSVSGFSGNTIYF. The CDR3 bases are TGTGCCAGCAGTGTGTCGGGCTTCTCTGGAAACACCATATATTTT. The rearrangement links TRBV2 to TRBJ1-3; no reliable D call. The germline V gene has CDR1 SNHLY and CDR2 FYNNEI. The germline V and J ends were trimmed by 4 bases and 0 bases, with 10 bases remaining between them. The CDR3 loop spans 15 amino acids.

The chain recombines TRBV28 with TRBJ1-1; D is uncertain. In germline, CDR1 is MDHEN, CDR2 SYDVKM. This CDR3 comprises 11 residues. V was clipped by 2 bases and J by 10 bases, with 8 bases between them. The CDR3 DNA reads TGTGCCAGCAGTTTAAGAAAGGCAGCTTTCTTT. Translation: CASSLRKAAFF.

The chain couples TRBV2 to TRBJ2-3; no reliable D call. V dropped 4 bases and J dropped 5 bases, with 10 bases sitting between them. CDR1 is SNHLY and CDR2 is FYNNEI in the germline V gene. The CDR3 spans 13 residues. CDR3 sequence reads: CASSGPAGDTQYF. In DNA, the CDR3 is TGTGCCAGCAGTGGGCCAGCCGGAGATACGCAGTATTTT.

The genes are TRBV2 and TRBJ1-5, with D unclear. V dropped 3 bases and J dropped 0 bases, with 3 bases sitting between them. The CDR3 contains 13 residues. The germline V gene encodes CDR1 SNHLY and CDR2 FYNNEI. As DNA, the CDR3 is TGTGCCAGCAGTGATGATAGCAATCAGCCCCAGCATTTT. This sequence encodes CASSDDSNQPQHF.

The gene calls are TRBV4-1 and TRBJ2-7; D possibly matches TRBD1 or TRBD2 (5 bases each). The ends were cut back, 3 bases at V and 3 bases at J, with 12 bases in the middle. Germline loops: CDR1 MGHRA, CDR2 YSYEKL. CDR3 length: 14 amino acids. In DNA, the CDR3 is TGCGCCAGCAGCCACCGGGACCCGAGCTACGAGCAGTACTTC. Protein product: CASSHRDPSYEQYF.

This rearrangement joins TRBV5-1 to TRBJ2-5; D is ambiguous. The V gene lost 7 bases and the J gene lost 1 base, with 11 bases spanning the gap. Germline V gene lookup returns CDR1 SGHRS and CDR2 YFSETQ. This CDR3 contains 13 residues. CDR3 amino acids: CASSSNSQETQYF. The CDR3 DNA follows: TGCGCCAGCTCGTCCAACAGCCAAGAGACCCAGTACTTC.